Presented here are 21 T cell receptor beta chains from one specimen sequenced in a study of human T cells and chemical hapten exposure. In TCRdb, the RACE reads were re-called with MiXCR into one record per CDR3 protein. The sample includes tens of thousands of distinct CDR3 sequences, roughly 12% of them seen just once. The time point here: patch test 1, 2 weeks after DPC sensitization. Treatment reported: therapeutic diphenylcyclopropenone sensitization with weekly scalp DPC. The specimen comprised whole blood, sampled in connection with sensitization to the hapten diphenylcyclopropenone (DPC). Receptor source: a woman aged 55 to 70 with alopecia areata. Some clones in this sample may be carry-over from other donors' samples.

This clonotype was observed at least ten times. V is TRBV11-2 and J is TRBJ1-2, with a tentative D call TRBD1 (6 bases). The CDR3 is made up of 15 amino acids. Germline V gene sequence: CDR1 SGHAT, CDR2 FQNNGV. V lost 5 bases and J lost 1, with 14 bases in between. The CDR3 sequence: CASSRRDTDNYGYTF. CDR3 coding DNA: TGTGCCAGCAGCAGAAGGGACACCGATAACTATGGCTACACCTTC.

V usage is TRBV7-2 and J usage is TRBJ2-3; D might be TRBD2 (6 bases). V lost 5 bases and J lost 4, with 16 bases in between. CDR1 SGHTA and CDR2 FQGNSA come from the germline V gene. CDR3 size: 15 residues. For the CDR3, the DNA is TGTGCCAGCAGCCCGAACCTGCTAGCGTCAGATACGCAGTATTTT. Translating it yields CASSPNLLASDTQYF.

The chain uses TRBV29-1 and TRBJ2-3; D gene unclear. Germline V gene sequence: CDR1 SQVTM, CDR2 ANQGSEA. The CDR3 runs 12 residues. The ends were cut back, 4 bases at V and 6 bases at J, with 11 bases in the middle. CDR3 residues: CSVVVEADTQYF. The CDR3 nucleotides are TGCAGCGTTGTGGTCGAAGCGGATACGCAGTATTTT.

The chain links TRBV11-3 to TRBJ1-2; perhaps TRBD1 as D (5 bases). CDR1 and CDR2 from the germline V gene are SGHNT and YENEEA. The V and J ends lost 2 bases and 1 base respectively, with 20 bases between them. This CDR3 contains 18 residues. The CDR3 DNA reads TGTGCCAGCAGCTTAATAGTACAGGCGACACCTTATAACTATGGCTACACCTTC. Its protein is CASSLIVQATPYNYGYTF.

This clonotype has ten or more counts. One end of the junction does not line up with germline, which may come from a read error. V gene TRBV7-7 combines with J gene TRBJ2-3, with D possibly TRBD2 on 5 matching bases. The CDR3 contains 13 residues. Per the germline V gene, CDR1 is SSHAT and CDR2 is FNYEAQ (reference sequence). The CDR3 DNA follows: TGTGCTAGCAGCTTAGGAGGAGCAGATACGCAGTATTTT. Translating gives CASSLGGADTQYF.

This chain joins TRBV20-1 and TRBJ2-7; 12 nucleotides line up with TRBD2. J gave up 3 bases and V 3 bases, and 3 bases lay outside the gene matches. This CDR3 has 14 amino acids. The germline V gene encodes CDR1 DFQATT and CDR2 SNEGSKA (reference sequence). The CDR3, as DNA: TGCAGTGCTAGCTGGACTAGCGGGGACTACGAGCAGTACTTC. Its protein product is CSASWTSGDYEQYF.

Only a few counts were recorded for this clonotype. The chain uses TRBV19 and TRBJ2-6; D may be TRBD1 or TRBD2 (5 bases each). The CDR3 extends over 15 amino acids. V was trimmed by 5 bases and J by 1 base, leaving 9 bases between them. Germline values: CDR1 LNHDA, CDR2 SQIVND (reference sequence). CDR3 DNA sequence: TGTGCCAGTAGTGAGGGGCGGTCTGGGGCCAACGTCCTGACTTTC. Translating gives CASSEGRSGANVLTF.

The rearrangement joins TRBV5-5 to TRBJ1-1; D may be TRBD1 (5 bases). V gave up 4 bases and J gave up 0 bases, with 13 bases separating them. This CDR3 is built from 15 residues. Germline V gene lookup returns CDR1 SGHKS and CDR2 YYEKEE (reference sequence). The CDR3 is CASSPQTTVNTEAFF. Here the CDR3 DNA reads TGTGCCAGCAGCCCTCAGACGACAGTGAACACTGAAGCTTTCTTT.

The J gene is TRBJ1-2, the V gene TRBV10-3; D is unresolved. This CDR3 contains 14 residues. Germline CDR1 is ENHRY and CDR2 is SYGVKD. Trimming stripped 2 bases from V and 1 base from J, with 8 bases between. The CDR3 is CAISEREFNYGYTF. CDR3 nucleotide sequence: TGTGCCATCAGTGAGAGGGAATTTAACTATGGCTACACCTTC.

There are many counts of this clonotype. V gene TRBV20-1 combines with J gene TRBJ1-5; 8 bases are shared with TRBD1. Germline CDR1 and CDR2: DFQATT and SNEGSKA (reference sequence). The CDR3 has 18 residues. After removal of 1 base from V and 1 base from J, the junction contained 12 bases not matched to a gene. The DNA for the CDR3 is TGCAGTGCTAGAGTGGCCAGGGGGCAAGATCTCAGCAATCAGCCCCAGCATTTT. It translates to CSARVARGQDLSNQPQHF.

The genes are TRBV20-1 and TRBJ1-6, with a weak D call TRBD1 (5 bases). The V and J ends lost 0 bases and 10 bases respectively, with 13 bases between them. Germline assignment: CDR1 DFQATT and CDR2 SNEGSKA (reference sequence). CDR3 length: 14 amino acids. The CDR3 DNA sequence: TGCAGTGCTAGAGATATGGGACCTCTCTCACCCCTCCACTTT. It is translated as CSARDMGPLSPLHF.

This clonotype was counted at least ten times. The CDR3 sequence: CASSPQGELLGYTF. The CDR3 coding sequence is TGTGCCAGCAGCCCCCAGGGAGAACTACTTGGCTACACCTTC. V and J are TRBV7-9 and TRBJ1-2; possibly TRBD1 for D (5 bases). Per the germline V gene, CDR1 is SEHNR and CDR2 is FQNEAQ (reference sequence). This CDR3 has 14 amino acids. Deletions cut 5 bases from V and 7 bases from J, with 17 bases between. The variable domain in full, completed from reference TRBV7-9 and TRBJ1-2, reads DTGVSQNPRHKITKRGQNVTFRCDPISEHNRLYWYRQTLGQGPEFLTYFQNEAQLEKSRLLSDRFSAERPKGSFSTLEIQRTEQGDSAMYLCASSPQGELLGYTFGSGTRLTVV.

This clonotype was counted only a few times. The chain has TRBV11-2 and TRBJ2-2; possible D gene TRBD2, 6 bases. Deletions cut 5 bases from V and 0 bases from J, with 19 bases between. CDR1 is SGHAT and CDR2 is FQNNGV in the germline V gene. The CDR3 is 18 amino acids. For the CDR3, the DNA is TGTGCCAGCAGCCCCCCTTGGGGAGGCCCGACGAACACCGGGGAGCTGTTTTTT. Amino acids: CASSPPWGGPTNTGELFF.

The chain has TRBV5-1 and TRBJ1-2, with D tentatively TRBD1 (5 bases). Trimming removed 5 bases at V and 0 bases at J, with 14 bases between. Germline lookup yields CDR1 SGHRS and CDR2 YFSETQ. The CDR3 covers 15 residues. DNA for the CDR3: TGCGCCAGCAGATCCTGGACAACAGCTAACTATGGCTACACCTTC. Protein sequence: CASRSWTTANYGYTF. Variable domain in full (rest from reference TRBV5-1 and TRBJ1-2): KAGVTQTPRYLIKTRGQQVTLSCSPISGHRSVSWYQQTPGQGLQFLFEYFSETQRNKGNFPGRFSGRQFSNSRSEMNVSTLELGDSALYLCASRSWTTANYGYTFGSGTRLTVV.

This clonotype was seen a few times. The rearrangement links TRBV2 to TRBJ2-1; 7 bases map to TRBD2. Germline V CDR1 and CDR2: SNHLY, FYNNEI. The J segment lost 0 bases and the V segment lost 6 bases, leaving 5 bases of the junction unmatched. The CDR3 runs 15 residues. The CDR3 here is CASRAAGSSYNEQFF. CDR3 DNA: TGTGCCAGCAGGGCAGCGGGAAGCTCCTACAATGAGCAGTTCTTC.

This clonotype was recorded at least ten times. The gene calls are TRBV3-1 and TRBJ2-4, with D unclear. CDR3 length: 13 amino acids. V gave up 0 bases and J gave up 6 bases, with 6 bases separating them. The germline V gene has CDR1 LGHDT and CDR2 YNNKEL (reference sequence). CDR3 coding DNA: TGTGCCAGCAGCCAAGAGGAACGAAACATTCAGTACTTC. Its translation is CASSQEERNIQYF.

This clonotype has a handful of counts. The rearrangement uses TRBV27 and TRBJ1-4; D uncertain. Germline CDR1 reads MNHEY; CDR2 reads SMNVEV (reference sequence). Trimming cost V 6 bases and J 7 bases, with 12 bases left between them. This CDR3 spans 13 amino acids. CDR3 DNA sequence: TGTGCCAGCAGCCACAATTCTGGTGAAAAACTGTTTTTT. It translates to CASSHNSGEKLFF.

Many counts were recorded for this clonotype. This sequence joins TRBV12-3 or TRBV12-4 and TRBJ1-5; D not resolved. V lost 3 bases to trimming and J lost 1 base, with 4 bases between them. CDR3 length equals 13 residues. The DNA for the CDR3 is TGTGCCAGCAGTTTGATGAGCAATCAGCCCCAGCATTTT. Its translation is CASSLMSNQPQHF.

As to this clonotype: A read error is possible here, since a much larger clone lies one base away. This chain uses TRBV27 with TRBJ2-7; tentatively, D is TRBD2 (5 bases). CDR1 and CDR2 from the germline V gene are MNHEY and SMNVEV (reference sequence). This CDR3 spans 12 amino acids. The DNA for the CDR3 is TGTGCCAGCAGTTTTACGGGGAGCGAGCATTACTTC. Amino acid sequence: CASSFTGSEHYF.

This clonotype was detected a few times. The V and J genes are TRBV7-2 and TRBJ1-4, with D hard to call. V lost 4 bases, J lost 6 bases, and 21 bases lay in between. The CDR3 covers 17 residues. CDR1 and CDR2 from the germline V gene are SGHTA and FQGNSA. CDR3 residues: CASSSSPWGRIDEKLFF. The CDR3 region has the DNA TGTGCCAGCAGCTCTAGCCCCTGGGGTCGGATAGATGAAAAACTGTTTTTT.

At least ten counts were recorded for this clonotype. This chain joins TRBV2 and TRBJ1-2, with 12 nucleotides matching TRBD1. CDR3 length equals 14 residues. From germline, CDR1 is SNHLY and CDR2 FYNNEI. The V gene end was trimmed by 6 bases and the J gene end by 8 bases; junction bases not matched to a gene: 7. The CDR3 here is CASSSGTGGRGYTF. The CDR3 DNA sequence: TGTGCCAGCAGCTCCGGGACAGGGGGCAGGGGCTACACCTTC.